The T cell receptor (beta chain) under discussion was sequenced for a study of early T cells in non-severe SARS-CoV-2 infection. Study-wide context: With bulk RNA from unsorted whole blood as input, sequencing yielded unpaired chains.

Tagging with unique molecular identifiers was applied to individual cDNA molecules. TCRdb analysed the 5' RACE reads with MiXCR anew, one entry per CDR3 protein. The table lists approximately 48,000 distinct CDR3 sequences, 6.5% of them singletons, with 2.8% in the top ten. This clonotype was seen a few times. Trimming left V 10 bases short and J 0 bases short, with 9 bases between. This CDR3 has 12 amino acids. Germline CDR1 MNHEY, CDR2 SVGAGI. This sequence originates from an adult who was a healthcare worker with PCR-confirmed SARS-CoV-2 infection or an uninfected control (not recorded which). Sequencing was performed on whole blood, taken at baseline. The rearrangement links TRBV6-5 to TRBJ1-1; perhaps TRBD1 as D (5 bases). CDR3: CAIGGLNTEAFF. CDR3 bases: TGTGCCATCGGGGGATTGAACACTGAAGCTTTCTTT.